This TCR beta chain was sequenced in a study of cytomegalovirus exposure and HLA in healthy donors. The study, taken as a whole, reports: In a later analysis, about 17,000 TCR beta sequences were associated with HLA alleles at 0.05 false discovery rate. Rare TCR sequences predominated, though certain public TCRs were found in many donors.

As concerns this clone: Its antigen is unidentified.

Germline assignment: CDR1 SNHLY and CDR2 FYNNEI. The CDR3 totals 15 residues. V lost 9 bases, J lost 6 bases, and 13 bases stayed unmatched. The primer mix had 60 Vbeta and 13 Jbeta primers. Clones were sequenced by immunoSEQ multiplex PCR, and TCRdb holds only the in-frame ones, with some missing. The sample carries fewer than 250,000 clones, 70% to 90% recorded once. V is TRBV2 and J is TRBJ2-2; 7 bases agree with TRBD2. This receptor was obtained from a young woman in good health and CMV-seronegative. Sequencing was carried out using PBMCs. CDR3 region: CARSLGGSRSGELFF. The CDR3 region has the DNA TGTGCCAGATCTCTCGGGGGGTCTAGGTCCGGGGAGCTGTTTTTT.